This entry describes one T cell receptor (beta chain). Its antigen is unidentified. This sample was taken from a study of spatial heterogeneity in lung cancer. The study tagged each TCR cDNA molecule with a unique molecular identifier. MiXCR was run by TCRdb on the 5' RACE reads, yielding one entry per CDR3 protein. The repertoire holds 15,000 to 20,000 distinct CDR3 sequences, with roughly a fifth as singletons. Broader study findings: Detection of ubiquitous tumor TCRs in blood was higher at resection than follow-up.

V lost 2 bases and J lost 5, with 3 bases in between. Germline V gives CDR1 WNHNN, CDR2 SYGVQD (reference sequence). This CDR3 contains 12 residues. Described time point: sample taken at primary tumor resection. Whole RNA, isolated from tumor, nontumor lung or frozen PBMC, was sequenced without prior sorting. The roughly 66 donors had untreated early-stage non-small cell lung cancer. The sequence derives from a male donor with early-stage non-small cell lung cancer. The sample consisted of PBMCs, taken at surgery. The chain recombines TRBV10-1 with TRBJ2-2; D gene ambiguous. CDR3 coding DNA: TGCGCCAGCAGTGAGGGGACCGGGGAGCTGTTTTTT. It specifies CASSEGTGELFF.